This TCR beta chain was captured in a study of OX40 agonist ivuxolimab in advanced cancers. Sequencing was performed with immunoSEQ multiplex PCR; in TCRdb, only in-frame clones are kept and a portion is missing. The table has about 18,000 clones, 60% to 80% seen once; the top ten hold roughly 19%. CDR3 length equals 15 residues. Trimming took 3 bases from V and 4 from J, leaving 17 bases between them. Germline V lookup: CDR1 SGHNT, CDR2 YYREEE (reference sequence). This clone is categorized as medium-sized. This clonotype was obtained from an adult with an advanced solid tumor such as melanoma, head and neck, liver or kidney cancer. This chain connects TRBV5-4 to TRBJ2-7; perhaps D is TRBD1 or TRBD2 (6 bases each). The sample in question was CD4+ or CD8+ T cells sorted from blood, obtained in a trial of the OX40 agonist ivuxolimab. CDR3 residues: CASSSGGSTSYEQYF. The CDR3 nucleotides are TGTGCCAGCAGCTCCGGGGGCTCCACGTCTTACGAGCAGTACTTC.